The 17 T cell receptor beta chains below all came from one sample that was sequenced in a study of T cells in Graves' hyperthyroidism and ophthalmopathy. Amplified TCR beta CDR3 regions came from RNA transcripts. First-round RT-PCR of the TCR CDR3 relied on the HTBI primer set. Each CDR3 protein gets one entry after TCRdb re-called the multiplex PCR reads with MiXCR. This table holds a few hundred thousand distinct CDR3 sequences, approximately 14% found once. The source material was blood. The receptors were sampled from a woman between 18 and 29 years old with Graves' hyperthyroidism that later progressed to Graves' ophthalmopathy.

The V and J genes are TRBV27 and TRBJ2-7; 11 bases match TRBD2. This CDR3 has 14 residues. V shed 5 bases and J 2 bases; nucleotides not matched to a gene: 2. Germline V gene data show CDR1 as MNHEY and CDR2 as SMNVEV (reference sequence). The CDR3 DNA reads TGTGCCAGCAGTCCGACTAGCGGGACCTACGAGCAGTACTTC. Translating it yields CASSPTSGTYEQYF.

This clonotype was counted many times. This sequence joins TRBV6-5 and TRBJ2-7; D call uncertain. V lost 0 bases and J lost 1, with 10 bases in between. The CDR3 runs 15 residues. Germline lookup yields CDR1 MNHEY and CDR2 SVGAGI. CDR3 sequence: CASSYSQESSYEQYF. DNA for the CDR3: TGTGCCAGCAGTTACTCCCAAGAGAGTTCCTACGAGCAGTACTTC.

This clonotype was observed many times. The V gene is TRBV6-1, the J gene TRBJ2-7, with D maybe TRBD1 (6 bases). The CDR3 is 14 amino acids. Trimming shortened V by 4 bases and J by 7 bases, and 17 bases separated the two germline ends. Per germline, CDR1 MNHNS and CDR2 SASEGT. The CDR3 sequence: CASSARDPQGEQYF. DNA for the CDR3: TGTGCCAGCAGTGCCAGGGACCCCCAGGGGGAGCAGTACTTC.

This sequence joins TRBV19 and TRBJ1-4; TRBD1 agrees at 7 bases. The junction had 13 bases not matched to a gene; V was cut back by 7 bases and J by 8 bases. The CDR3 consists of 15 residues. Germline V gives CDR1 LNHDA, CDR2 SQIVND (reference sequence). Here the CDR3 reads CASTNFGGGAEKLFF. The CDR3 DNA is TGTGCCAGTACCAACTTTGGAGGGGGCGCGGAAAAACTGTTTTTT.

This clonotype was seen ten or more times. The chain joins TRBV18 to TRBJ1-2; 8 positions match TRBD1. Germline V lookup: CDR1 KGHSH, CDR2 LQKENI. This CDR3 is 15 amino acids long. J gave up 4 bases and V 2 bases, and 6 bases lay outside the gene matches. CDR3 in amino acids: CASSPRTGFTYGYTF. In nucleotides, the CDR3 is TGTGCCAGCTCACCAAGGACAGGGTTTACCTATGGCTACACCTTC.

The CDR3 region has the DNA TGCAGTGCTAGAGAGACAGGGAGGAAGCGGGAGCTCGGTAATGAGCAGTTCTTC. Amino acids: CSARETGRKRELGNEQFF. The rearrangement links TRBV20-1 to TRBJ2-1, with a tentative D call TRBD2 (8 bases). The V end lost 0 bases, the J end lost 7 bases, and 25 bases lay between the germline ends. The CDR3 spans 18 residues. The germline gives CDR1 DFQATT, CDR2 SNEGSKA (reference sequence).

V usage is TRBV12-3 or TRBV12-4 and J usage is TRBJ2-1, with 14 positions matching TRBD2. The CDR3 length is 17 residues. V lost 3 bases, J lost 7 bases, and 8 bases stayed unmatched. In DNA form, the CDR3 reads TGTGCCAGCAGTTTTGGGGGACTAGCGGGAGAGGGGAATGAGCAGTTCTTC. It translates to CASSFGGLAGEGNEQFF.

Many counts were recorded for this clonotype. CDR3 nucleotides: TGTGCCAGCAGCCACTGGGACAGGGACTACGAGCAGTACTTC. Protein product: CASSHWDRDYEQYF. This chain uses TRBV3-1 with TRBJ2-7; TRBD1 agrees at 9 bases. The CDR3 is 14 amino acids. V shed 3 bases and J 3 bases; nucleotides not matched to a gene: 3. Germline CDR1 is LGHDT and CDR2 is YNNKEL (reference sequence).

On this clonotype: A much larger clone lies a single base off, so this may be a read error. The V and J genes are TRBV7-2 and TRBJ2-5; TRBD2 is a possible D gene (6 bases). This CDR3 is built from 13 residues. Looked up from germline, CDR1 is SGHTA and CDR2 is FQGNSA. With 5 bases removed from V and 7 bases from J, the gap between germline ends came to 14 bases. The CDR3 nucleotides are TGTGCCAGCAGCCCCGGGAGAATGGGGACCCAGTACTTC. Its protein product is CASSPGRMGTQYF.

This clonotype was recorded a few times. This chain joins TRBV10-2 and TRBJ1-5; tentatively, D is TRBD1 (6 bases). The CDR3 extends over 13 amino acids. Germline CDR1 WSHSY, CDR2 SAAADI. Deletions cut 7 bases from V and 5 bases from J, with 12 bases between. The CDR3 DNA reads as TGCGCCAGCAAACAGGGTTCGGATCAGCCCCAGCATTTT. Amino acid sequence: CASKQGSDQPQHF.

In this sample, this clonotype turned up many times. The chain combines TRBV12-3 or TRBV12-4 with TRBJ2-2; 7 positions agree with TRBD1. The CDR3 runs 15 residues. J was trimmed by 2 bases and V by 5 bases; bases with no gene match: 5. Here the CDR3 DNA reads TGTGCCAGCAGTCTGGGGACAGCTAACACCGGGGAGCTGTTTTTT. Its translation: CASSLGTANTGELFF.

This clonotype showed up just a few times. This sequence joins TRBV15 and TRBJ2-1; D remains ambiguous. CDR3 size: 13 residues. Germline V lookup: CDR1 LNHNV, CDR2 YYDKDF (reference sequence). Between the trimmed V and J ends, which lost 5 bases and 10 bases, there was a span of 15 bases. CDR3 loop: CATSPYLGNEQFF. For the CDR3, the DNA is TGTGCCACCAGCCCCTATTTAGGCAACGAGCAGTTCTTC.

V and J are TRBV3-2 and TRBJ2-5; the table's D gene call, TRBD2, was not cross checked with the DNA. TRBV3-2 is classified as a pseudogene. CDR3 length: 12 amino acids. CDR3 sequence: CASGRTEETQYF. For the CDR3, the DNA is TGTGCCAGCGGCCGGACTGAAGAGACCCAGTACTTC.

In this sample, this clonotype turned up many times. The J gene is TRBJ1-1, the V gene TRBV7-2; D gene ambiguous. V was trimmed by 1 base and J by 5 bases, leaving 14 bases between them. Germline assignment: CDR1 SGHTA and CDR2 FQGNSA. CDR3 length: 15 residues. The CDR3 reads CASSLVSGEGTEAFF. In DNA, the CDR3 is TGTGCCAGCAGCTTAGTTTCGGGAGAAGGTACTGAAGCTTTCTTT.

Many counts were recorded for this clonotype. V is TRBV20-1 and J is TRBJ2-7; D is possibly TRBD2 (5 bases). The CDR3 runs 13 residues. Germline CDR1 and CDR2: DFQATT and SNEGSKA (reference sequence). The germline V and J ends were trimmed by 0 bases and 3 bases, with 9 bases remaining between them. This chain's CDR3 is CSARDPRDYEQYF. The CDR3 DNA reads TGCAGTGCTAGAGATCCCCGGGACTACGAGCAGTACTTC.

J is TRBJ2-5 and V is TRBV7-9, with D possibly being TRBD1 (5 bases). The CDR3 loop spans 17 amino acids. V was shortened by 3 bases and J by 5 bases, with 22 bases between the two germline ends. Looked up from germline, CDR1 is SEHNR and CDR2 is FQNEAQ (reference sequence). CDR3 DNA: TGTGCCAGCAGCTTTAGTGCCCTCCAGGGTTTCGGGGAGACCCAGTACTTC. Translation: CASSFSALQGFGETQYF. Variable domain in full (rest from reference TRBV7-9 and TRBJ2-5): DTGVSQNPRHKITKRGQNVTFRCDPISEHNRLYWYRQTLGQGPEFLTYFQNEAQLEKSRLLSDRFSAERPKGSFSTLEIQRTEQGDSAMYLCASSFSALQGFGETQYFGPGTRLLVL.

The CDR3 nucleotides read TGTGCCACCAGCAGCGGGAGGGATGCCTACGAGCAGTACTTC. Translating gives CATSSGRDAYEQYF. The chain joins TRBV15 to TRBJ2-7; 8 bases fit TRBD2. The germline V gene encodes CDR1 LNHNV and CDR2 YYDKDF (reference sequence). CDR3 size: 14 residues. Trimming took 3 bases from V and 2 from J; bases not matched to a gene: 3.